This T cell receptor beta chain is from a study of human T cells and chemical hapten exposure (dated by TCRdb to the early 2020s). Regarding the research as a whole: For sensitization, 2% DPC in acetone was applied to a 2 cm by 2 cm area of upper inner arm skin. Throughout the approximately 25-week study period, patients were also given weekly therapeutic DPC doses on the scalp. Patch tests used Finn chambers with 0.01% DPC on the upper back, scored after 6 days by International Contact Dermatitis Research Group standards. Most of the patients in the cohort were female, and the cohort covered alopecia areata with under or over 50% scalp involvement, alopecia totalis and alopecia universalis. Libraries were combined into a pool for sequencing, and differences in TCR yield between samples came mainly from small differences in library volumes within the pool. The study tracked peripheral blood TCR repertoire changes in vivo during primary and secondary sensitization to the hapten diphenylcyclopropenone (DPC) in alopecia patients. Blood samples were taken from patients before sensitization (week 0) and at 2, 6 and about 24 weeks after DPC sensitization. For TCR sequencing, blood came from 25 to 35 alopecia patients at anywhere from one to four time points (pre-sensitization, 2, 6 and 24 weeks). Paper-wide results and their limitations: DPC sensitization did not change the number of TCRs with a frequency above 1 in 1000, and there was no evidence of changes in global repertoire structure. Repeated subsampling changed both the strength of the expansion versus patch-test correlation and the threshold at which the correlation became significant. Significantly more large CDR3 similarity clusters were formed by expanded TCRs than by pre-sensitization or healthy control sets, consistent with antigen-driven responses. Patch test score was positively correlated with the number of PT1 expanded TCRs, with significance at thresholds 8, 16 and 32 but not at 4. Alopecia, a presumed autoimmune disease, was present in all patients, so the immune response of the patients might differ from that of healthy individuals.

From V the trimming removes 4 bases and from J it removes 6 bases, while the gene matches leave 14 bases of the junction unaccounted for. CDR1 SGHRS and CDR2 YFSETQ are derived from the germline V gene. The CDR3 holds 17 amino acids from the cysteine to the phenylalanine. This entry keeps only the CDR3 DNA: 51 bases, framed from base 1. The sample's time point label, in plain terms: pre-sensitization, week 0. Interpreted using the paper, the treatment or condition label stands for: therapeutic diphenylcyclopropenone sensitization with weekly scalp DPC. Blood at each patch-test visit was drawn before the patch test was applied. To be eligible, patients had to be aged 18 to 70, diagnosed with alopecia and judged suitable for DPC therapy, while pregnant patients were excluded. Total RNA was extracted from unfractionated whole blood that had been collected in Tempus Blood RNA tubes. This clonotype was seen repeatedly, ten times or more. Its antigen remains unidentified. Base qualities were left out, and no much larger clone turns up one base away.

To prepare the library, RACE was applied. The sequencer was a NextSeq 500. During library preparation, unique molecular identifiers were attached to individual cDNA molecules so that TCRs could be counted quantitatively and reproducibly. Both TCR alpha and TCR beta chains were sequenced from each blood RNA sample. Under the source paper's analysis protocol: A median of approximately 100,000 TCRs per sample was observed, with a range of about 20,000 to 690,600. V, J and CDR3 annotation of the TCR reads was performed with the Decombinator software suite. Every sample was subsampled to the same number of TCRs (28,000) for the PS versus PT1 abundance plots. TCRs were defined as expanded if absent before sensitization and observed at least eight times at the 2-week time point. Through fastp at Q25 and MiXCR, TCRdb rebuilt clones from the public reads, retaining in-frame beta chains. Duplicate CDR3 protein sequences are folded into a single record with the most common DNA and genes. What appears here as the V and J calls and clone size reflects TCRdb's work, not the paper's. The sample profile shows tens of thousands of distinct CDR3 sequences; around 9.6% of them were found once. Roughly 4% of the sample rests with the top ten.

This chain joins TRBV5-1 to TRBJ2-5, and 11 bases in between align with TRBD1. The sample was whole blood, taken in connection with sensitization to the hapten diphenylcyclopropenone (DPC). The sequence was collected from a woman in her forties with alopecia areata. Some clones in this sample may be carry-over from other donors' samples. Here is the DNA: TGCGCCAGCAGCCCCACCTGGGACAGGGGGAATGTAAAGACCCAGTACTTC. Its protein is CASSPTWDRGNVKTQYF.